This T cell receptor beta chain came from a study of blood T cell repertoires in COVID-19. This clone was detected a few times. CDR1 and CDR2 (germline): SGHDT, YYEEEE. V was shortened by 0 bases and J by 2 bases, with 5 bases between the two germline ends. The CDR3 has 13 residues. In the original analysis: From reference gene primer amplification, estimates of nucleated cell counts were derived. This table comes from immunoSEQ multiplex PCR, and its TCRdb copy is limited to in-frame clones, with some not included. V and J calls and clone size come straight from that table; D and trimming were deduced from the DNA. The table records more than 100,000 clones, 85% to 90% of them present only once.

This sequence joins TRBV5-6 and TRBJ1-2; no reliable D call. Sequencing was done on a sample of peripheral blood. The sequence was collected from a middle-aged man with active COVID-19. In DNA form, the CDR3 reads TGTGCCAGCAGCTTGGACACCAACTATGGCTACACCTTC. It codes for CASSLDTNYGYTF.